These T cell receptor beta chains were read from a single sample in a study of control samples from healthy donors and cancer patients. Sequencing used immunoSEQ multiplex PCR; TCRdb keeps in-frame clones, though not all of them. The sample records 82,000 or so clones, over 90% being singletons. Sequences were obtained from blood. These receptors were obtained from a woman aged 18-35 years in good health. The CDR3 runs from the conserved cysteine through the conserved F or W. Clone size is shown for a subset of rows, as once, few, many or a class of expanded clone.

-,15,TRBV12-5,CASGLGTGTQETQYF
-,14,TRBV7-8,CASSIPNRNTEAFF
once,17,TRBV9,CASSVSLGQGSGNTIYF
-,16,TRBV27,CASSFSPPTSTDTQYF
-,16,TRBV5-4,CASRGQGQNLNTEAFF
-,14,TRBV5-1,CASSLTGSGNTIYF
-,11,TRBV18,CASSPKDGYTF
-,13,TRBV5-1,CASRTLQDNTIYF
-,17,TRBV2,CASSEPTDRFYPGELFF
-,15,TRBV6-6,CASSPPGLGSNEQFF
-,11,TRBV5-1,CASLGAARQFF
-,16,TRBV6-5,CASSCPQTSGSDEQYF
once,14,TRBV5-6,CASSLAGINYGYTF
-,17,TRBV9,CASSERTSGGRQETQYF
-,15,TRBV7-2,CASSLGTPSNQPQHF
-,14,TRBV10-2,CATRRYRGGEKLFF
-,14,TRBV19,CASVRLGGNTEAFF
-,17,TRBV3-1/TRBV3-2,CASSQEGGRAYSYEQYF
-,12,TRBV11-1,CASSPDRDEQYF
-,15,TRBV5-6,CASSSYSGQERALHF
once,15,TRBV5-1,CASSSGTPSYNEQFF
-,11,TRBV6-5,CACRSTDTQYF
-,14,TRBV20-1,CSASSSGGTYEQYF
-,15,TRBV5-1,CASSYAGGGTDTQYF
-,16,TRBV27,CASRRTVSGFGNTIYF
-,14,TRBV7-7,CASSLRPGDEKLFF
-,13,TRBV19,CASGDRVYEKLFF
-,13,TRBV5-6,CAGGTGQRYGYTF
-,18,TRBV21-1,CASSSPPTGHLASYEQYF
-,14,TRBV9,CASSAGTNLNEQFF
-,15,TRBV2,CASSASGTNTGELFF
-,14,TRBV6-1,CASSDLSGSAEQYF
-,15,TRBV6-5,CASGLRQANTGELFF
once,14,TRBV25-1,CASSRGRGPHGYTF
-,15,TRBV18,CASSSTIQLTDTQYF
once,12,TRBV28,CASSFNFGEQYF
-,14,TRBV27,CASSLWAGQETQYF
-,14,TRBV19,CASSLRGGNEKLFF
-,15,TRBV5-1,CASSAGTGFPGELFF
-,17,TRBV7-3,CASSDKGGGSNTGELFF
-,15,TRBV7-2,CASSLAPGLAHEQFF
-,14,TRBV7-2,CASSLGQGFYEQYF
-,14,TRBV3-1/TRBV3-2,CASGLAGPDREQFF
-,16,TRBV5-1,CASSLVRGSPDNEQFF
-,15,TRBV10-3,CAISESGQPGNTIYF
once,14,TRBV2,CASSEGPGNWDLHF
-,15,TRBV7-9,CASSPPGTGFFEQYF
-,16,TRBV7-3,CASSFGAGGVTDTQYF
-,17,TRBV15,CATSRGKQGAFYNEQFF
-,18,TRBV6-4,CASSDSFGGGRVTDTQYF
-,13,TRBV9,CASSPPQGRRQFF
-,15,TRBV12-1,CASSRTSGHQETQYF
-,14,TRBV5-1,CASSPMTGNTEAFF
-,15,TRBV25-1,CASSEYTGSLETQYF
-,13,TRBV28,CASSLGTSYEQYF
-,13,TRBV10-3,CAISGDRNYEQYF
-,15,TRBV2,CASSGGDSPNYGYTF
-,14,TRBV4-1,CASSQISKNTEAFF